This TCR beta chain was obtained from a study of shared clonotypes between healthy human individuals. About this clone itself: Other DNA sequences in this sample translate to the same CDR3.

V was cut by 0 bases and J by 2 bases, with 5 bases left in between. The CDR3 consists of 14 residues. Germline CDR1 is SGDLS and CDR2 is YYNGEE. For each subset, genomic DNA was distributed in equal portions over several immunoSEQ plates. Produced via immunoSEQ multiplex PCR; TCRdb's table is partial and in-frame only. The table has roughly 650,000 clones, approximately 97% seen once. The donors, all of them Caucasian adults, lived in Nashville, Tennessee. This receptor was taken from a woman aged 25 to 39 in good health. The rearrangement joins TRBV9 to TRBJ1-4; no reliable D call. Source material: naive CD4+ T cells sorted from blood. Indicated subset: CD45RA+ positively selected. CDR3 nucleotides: TGTGCCAGCAGCGTAGGAGGGACTAATGAAAAACTGTTTTTT. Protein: CASSVGGTNEKLFF.